Following are 7 T cell receptor beta chains from one sample sequenced in a study of Graves' ophthalmopathy and Graves' hyperthyroidism. The authors amplified TCR beta CDR3 regions, and they did so from RNA transcripts for repertoire sequencing. Investigators did first-round RT-PCR with HTBI primers, then second-round multiplex PCR. From the multiplex PCR reads, TCRdb called clonotypes with MiXCR, one entry per CDR3 protein. There are approximately 160,000 distinct CDR3 sequences in the sample; around 40% occur only once, and 8% to 9.5% lies in the top ten. The specimen was peripheral blood. The source of these receptors is a man aged 25-40 years with Graves' ophthalmopathy.

This clonotype came up many times. The DNA for the CDR3 is TGTGCCAGCAGAACCTCCAGAAGCTCCTACGAGCAGTACTTC. Amino acids: CASRTSRSSYEQYF. The genes are TRBV6-5 and TRBJ2-7; D is undetermined. The CDR3 loop spans 14 amino acids. CDR1 is MNHEY, CDR2 SVGAGI, per germline. V was pared by 6 bases and J by 0 bases, with 12 bases between.

V usage is TRBV28 and J usage is TRBJ2-5; 11 positions match TRBD2. Per the germline V gene, CDR1 is MDHEN and CDR2 is SYDVKM. The CDR3 consists of 15 residues. V dropped 6 bases and J dropped 0; count of bases not matched to a gene: 3. CDR3 in DNA: TGTGCCAGCAGGTCTAGCGGGGGGCACCAAGAGACCCAGTACTTC. This translates into CASRSSGGHQETQYF.

V usage is TRBV30 and J usage is TRBJ2-7; TRBD1 agrees at 9 bases. V shed 5 bases and J 5 bases; nucleotides not matched to a gene: 7. The CDR3 has 13 residues. Germline-derived CDR1 and CDR2 are GTSNPN and SVGIG (reference sequence). The CDR3 coding sequence is TGTGCCTGGTCGCCGGGACAGGGCGACGAGCAGTACTTC. It is translated as CAWSPGQGDEQYF.

V and J are TRBV6-1 and TRBJ1-5; no clear D gene. V gave up 7 bases and J gave up 1 base, with 5 bases separating them. CDR3 length equals 12 residues. Germline lookup yields CDR1 MNHNS and CDR2 SASEGT. DNA of the CDR3: TGTGCCAGCAAAGAGAGCAATCAGCCCCAGCATTTT. Residues: CASKESNQPQHF.

This clonotype came up many times. V and J are TRBV12-3 or TRBV12-4 and TRBJ1-5, with D uncertain. The ends were cut back, 1 base at V and 4 bases at J, with 8 bases in the middle. The CDR3 is 14 residues long. The CDR3 DNA follows: TGTGCCAGCAGTTTAGGGGCGACTAATCAGCCCCAGCATTTT. Protein product: CASSLGATNQPQHF.

The chain uses TRBV7-2 and TRBJ1-2; 9 nucleotides align to TRBD1. The V gene's germline CDR1 is SGHTA and CDR2 FQGNSA. The ends lost 3 bases at V and 7 bases at J; junction bases unmatched: 6. There are 14 residues in the CDR3. In DNA, the CDR3 is TGTGCCAGCAGCTTGAAGGGACAGGGAAGTGGCTACACCTTC. Its translation: CASSLKGQGSGYTF.

The chain joins TRBV7-2 to TRBJ1-2, with TRBD1 matching 9 bases. Per germline, CDR1 SGHTA and CDR2 FQGNSA. Trimming removed 9 bases from V and 2 bases from J; junction bases left unmatched: 10. The CDR3 is made up of 15 amino acids. CDR3: CASSALDRGNYGYTF. The CDR3 DNA follows: TGTGCCAGTAGTGCCTTGGACAGGGGAAACTATGGCTACACCTTC.